The present TCR beta chain was sequenced within a study of blood T cell repertoires in COVID-19. Background on the study: In each case, the material was cDNA or gDNA derived from T cells, B-cell-depleted T cells, or PBMCs.

In its sample, this clone was seen a few times. This CDR3 is built from 15 residues. The germline V gene has CDR1 SGHRS and CDR2 YFSETQ. V was cut by 0 bases and J by 1 base, with 10 bases left in between. Per the study methods: For nucleated cells, counts were estimated from reference gene primer amplification. Method: immunoSEQ multiplex PCR; TCRdb's copy keeps in-frame clones and lacks some. V and J calls and clone size are given by that table; D and trimming were obtained from the DNA. The sample consists of more than 85,000 clones, 82% of them appearing once. The chain links TRBV5-1 to TRBJ1-1; D remains ambiguous. Sequencing was carried out using peripheral blood. This clonotype was obtained from a man between 65 and 80 years old with acute or convalescent COVID-19. Here the CDR3 reads CASSLVLGGNTEAFF. For the CDR3, the DNA is TGCGCCAGCAGCTTGGTTCTGGGAGGGAACACTGAAGCTTTCTTT.